This TCR beta chain was retrieved from a study of blood T cells in healthy people across ages. Notes on the study in general: PBMCs left unsorted prevented a conclusive naive versus antigen-experienced comparison.

Germline V gives CDR1 LGHNA, CDR2 YSLEER. The CDR3 spans 17 residues. Trimming took off 1 base at V and 0 bases at J, with 12 bases between the two ends. Through a sample-barcoded 5' primer and a J-beta primer mix, a second PCR was run for about 7 to 12 cycles. The template-switch adaptor was a 5' adaptor with 12 random nucleotides. It tagged each cDNA molecule. MiXCR, run by TCRdb on the 5' RACE reads, gives a single entry per CDR3 protein. The sample records roughly 1.5 million distinct CDR3 sequences, approximately 42% being singletons. In this sample, this clonotype turned up once. Its target is not known.

Specimen: blood. V usage is TRBV4-3 and J usage is TRBJ2-2; tentatively, D is TRBD2 (6 bases). The TCR originated in a woman between 18 and 29 years old in good health. In DNA form, the CDR3 reads TGCGCCAGCAGCCAAGCGGGGGACCCCGCGAACACCGGGGAGCTGTTTTTT. Protein sequence: CASSQAGDPANTGELFF.